This T cell receptor (beta chain) was retrieved from a study of OX40 agonist ivuxolimab in advanced cancers. Points from the study as a whole: At 0.1 to 3.0 mg/kg and by week 6, CD4+ and CD8+ T cells in the blood had expanded clonally. Researchers did not establish what antigens the expanded peripheral T cells target. CD8+ T cells (on average) carried more expanded clones than CD4+ T cells.

TCRdb's copy holds only in-frame clones and misses some; the assay was immunoSEQ multiplex PCR. The sample has 100,000 to 110,000 clones, 85% to 95% seen once. As concerns this clone: Its antigen is currently unknown.

The CDR3 has 14 amino acids. Germline CDR1 SGDLS, CDR2 YYNGEE. Trimming shortened V by 0 bases and J by 4 bases, and 9 bases separated the two germline ends. The sequence came from an adult with an advanced solid tumor such as melanoma, head and neck, liver or kidney cancer. V usage is TRBV9 and J usage is TRBJ2-3; D tentatively reads TRBD1 or TRBD2 (5 bases each). Material: CD4+ or CD8+ T cells sorted from blood, obtained in a trial of the OX40 agonist ivuxolimab. The chain's CDR3 is CASSVGGVADTQYF. The CDR3 DNA sequence: TGTGCCAGCAGCGTAGGAGGGGTGGCAGATACGCAGTATTTT.